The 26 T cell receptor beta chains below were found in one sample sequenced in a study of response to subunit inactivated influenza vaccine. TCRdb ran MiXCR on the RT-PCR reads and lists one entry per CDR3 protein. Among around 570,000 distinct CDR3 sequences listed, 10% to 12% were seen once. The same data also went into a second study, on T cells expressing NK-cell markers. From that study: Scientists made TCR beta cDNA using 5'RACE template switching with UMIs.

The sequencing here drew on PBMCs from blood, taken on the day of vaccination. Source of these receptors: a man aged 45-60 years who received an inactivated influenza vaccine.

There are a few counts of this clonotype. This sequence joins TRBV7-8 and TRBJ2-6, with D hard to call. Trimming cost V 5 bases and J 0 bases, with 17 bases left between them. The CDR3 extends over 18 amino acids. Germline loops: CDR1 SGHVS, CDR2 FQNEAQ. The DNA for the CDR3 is TGTGCCAGCAGCCCGACCCAGGCTCACCGCTCTGGGGCCAACGTCCTGACTTTC. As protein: CASSPTQAHRSGANVLTF.

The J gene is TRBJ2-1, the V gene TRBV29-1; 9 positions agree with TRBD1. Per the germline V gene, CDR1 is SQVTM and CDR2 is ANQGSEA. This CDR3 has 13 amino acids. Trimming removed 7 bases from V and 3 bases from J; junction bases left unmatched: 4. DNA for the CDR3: TGCAGCGCCGGGACAGGGTACTACAATGAGCAGTTCTTC. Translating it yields CSAGTGYYNEQFF.

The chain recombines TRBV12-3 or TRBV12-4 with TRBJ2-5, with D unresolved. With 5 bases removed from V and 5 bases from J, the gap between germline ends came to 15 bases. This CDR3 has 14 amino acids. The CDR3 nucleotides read TGTGCCAGCAGTCTTAACGACATCAGGGAGACCCAGTACTTC. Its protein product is CASSLNDIRETQYF.

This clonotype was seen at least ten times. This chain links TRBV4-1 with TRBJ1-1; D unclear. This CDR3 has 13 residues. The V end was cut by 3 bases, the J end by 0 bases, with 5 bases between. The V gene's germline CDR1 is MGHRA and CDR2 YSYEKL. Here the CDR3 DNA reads TGCGCCAGCAGCCAGTCGGTGAACACTGAAGCTTTCTTT. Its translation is CASSQSVNTEAFF.

CDR3 residues: CSARPDTYNEQFF. For the CDR3, the DNA is TGCAGTGCTAGGCCAGACACCTACAATGAGCAGTTCTTC. The chain employs TRBV20-1 and TRBJ2-1; D uncertain. Trimming stripped 3 bases from V and 2 bases from J, with 8 bases between. Germline CDR1 is DFQATT and CDR2 is SNEGSKA (reference sequence). CDR3 length equals 13 residues.

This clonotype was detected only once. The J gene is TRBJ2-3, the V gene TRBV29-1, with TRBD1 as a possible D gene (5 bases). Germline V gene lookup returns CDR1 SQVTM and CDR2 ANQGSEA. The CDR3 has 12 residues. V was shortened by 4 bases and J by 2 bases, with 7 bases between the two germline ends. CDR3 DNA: TGCAGCGTTGGACAGCACACAGATACGCAGTATTTT. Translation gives CSVGQHTDTQYF.

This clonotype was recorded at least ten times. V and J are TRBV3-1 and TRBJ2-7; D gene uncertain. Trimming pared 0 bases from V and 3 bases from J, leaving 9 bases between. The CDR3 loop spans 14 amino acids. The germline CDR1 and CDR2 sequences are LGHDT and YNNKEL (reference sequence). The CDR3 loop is CASSQDAARYEQYF. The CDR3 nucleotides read TGTGCCAGCAGCCAAGATGCAGCGCGCTACGAGCAGTACTTC.

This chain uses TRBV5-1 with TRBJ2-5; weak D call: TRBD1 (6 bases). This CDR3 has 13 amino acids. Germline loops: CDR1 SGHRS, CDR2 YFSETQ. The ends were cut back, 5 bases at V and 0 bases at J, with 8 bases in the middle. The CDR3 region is CASRDRHQETQYF. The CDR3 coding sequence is TGCGCCAGCAGGGACAGACACCAAGAGACCCAGTACTTC.

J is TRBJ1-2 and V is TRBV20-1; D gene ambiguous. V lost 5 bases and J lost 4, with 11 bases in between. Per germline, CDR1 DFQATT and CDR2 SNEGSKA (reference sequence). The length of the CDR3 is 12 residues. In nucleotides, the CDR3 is TGCAGTGCTCTCGGGGTGGGCTATGGCTACACCTTC. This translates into CSALGVGYGYTF.

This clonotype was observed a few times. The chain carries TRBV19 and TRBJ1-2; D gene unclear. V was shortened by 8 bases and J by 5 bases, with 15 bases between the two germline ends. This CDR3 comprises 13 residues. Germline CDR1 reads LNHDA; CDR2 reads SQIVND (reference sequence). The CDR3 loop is CASSRKRLYGYTF. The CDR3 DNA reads TGTGCCAGTTCCCGAAAACGCTTATATGGCTACACCTTC.

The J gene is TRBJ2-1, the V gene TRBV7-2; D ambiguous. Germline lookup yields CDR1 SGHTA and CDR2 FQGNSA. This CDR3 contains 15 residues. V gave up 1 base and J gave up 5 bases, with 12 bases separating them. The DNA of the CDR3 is TGTGCCAGCAGCTTAGATACCGGATCTCACAATGAGCAGTTCTTC. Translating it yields CASSLDTGSHNEQFF.

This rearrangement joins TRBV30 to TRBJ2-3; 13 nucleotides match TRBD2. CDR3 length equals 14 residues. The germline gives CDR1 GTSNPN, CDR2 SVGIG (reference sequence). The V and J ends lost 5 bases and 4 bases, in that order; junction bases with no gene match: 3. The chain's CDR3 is CAWATSGGPDTQYF. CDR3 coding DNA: TGTGCCTGGGCGACTAGCGGGGGGCCAGATACGCAGTATTTT. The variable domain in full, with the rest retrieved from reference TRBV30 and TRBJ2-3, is SQTIHQWPATLVQPVGSPLSLECTVEGTSNPNLYWYRQAAGRGLQLLFYSVGIGQISSEVPQNLSASRPQDRQFILSSKKLLLSDSGFYLCAWATSGGPDTQYFGPGTRLTVL.

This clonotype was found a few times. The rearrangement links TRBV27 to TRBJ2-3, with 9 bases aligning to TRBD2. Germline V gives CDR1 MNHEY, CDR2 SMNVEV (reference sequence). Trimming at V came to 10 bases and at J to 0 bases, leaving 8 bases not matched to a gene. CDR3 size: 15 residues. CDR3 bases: TGTGCCACCCTCAGCGGGAGGTTCAGCACAGATACGCAGTATTTT. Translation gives CATLSGRFSTDTQYF.

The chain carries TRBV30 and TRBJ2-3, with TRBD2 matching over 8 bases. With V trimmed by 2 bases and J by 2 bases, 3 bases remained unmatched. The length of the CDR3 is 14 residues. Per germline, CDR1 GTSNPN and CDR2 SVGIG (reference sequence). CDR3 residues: CAWSTSGPTDTQYF. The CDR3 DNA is TGTGCCTGGAGTACTAGCGGCCCCACAGATACGCAGTATTTT.

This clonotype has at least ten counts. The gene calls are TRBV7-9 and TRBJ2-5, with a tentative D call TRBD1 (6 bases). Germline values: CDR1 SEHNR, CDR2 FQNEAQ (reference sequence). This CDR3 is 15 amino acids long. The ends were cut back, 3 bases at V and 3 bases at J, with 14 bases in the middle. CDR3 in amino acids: CASSFRQAPEETQYF. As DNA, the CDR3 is TGTGCCAGCAGCTTCAGACAGGCGCCGGAAGAGACCCAGTACTTC.

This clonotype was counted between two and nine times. In nucleotides, the CDR3 is TGTGCCAGCAGTTTAAACCATGGCACTGAAGCTTTCTTT. This gives the protein CASSLNHGTEAFF. The chain links TRBV12-3 or TRBV12-4 to TRBJ1-1; no clear D gene. Trimming left V 2 bases short and J 4 bases short, with 8 bases between. CDR3 length equals 13 residues.

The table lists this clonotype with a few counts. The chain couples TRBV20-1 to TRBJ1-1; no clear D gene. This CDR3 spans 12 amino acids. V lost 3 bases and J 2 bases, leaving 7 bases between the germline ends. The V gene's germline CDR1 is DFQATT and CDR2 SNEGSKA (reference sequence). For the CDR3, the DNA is TGCAGTGCTAGGGGTTTTAACACTGAAGCTTTCTTT. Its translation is CSARGFNTEAFF.

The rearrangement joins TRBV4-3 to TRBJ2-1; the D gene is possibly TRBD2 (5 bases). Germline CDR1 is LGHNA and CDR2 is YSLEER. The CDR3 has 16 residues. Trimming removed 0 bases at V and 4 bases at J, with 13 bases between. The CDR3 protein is CASSQDWPGSYNEQFF. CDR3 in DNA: TGCGCCAGCAGCCAAGACTGGCCGGGATCGTACAATGAGCAGTTCTTC.

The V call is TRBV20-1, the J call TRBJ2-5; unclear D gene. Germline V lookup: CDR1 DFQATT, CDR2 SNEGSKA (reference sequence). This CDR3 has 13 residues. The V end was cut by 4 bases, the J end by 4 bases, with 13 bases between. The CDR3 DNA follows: TGCAGTGCTATCTTGGTAGTAGGAGAGACCCAGTACTTC. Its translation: CSAILVVGETQYF.

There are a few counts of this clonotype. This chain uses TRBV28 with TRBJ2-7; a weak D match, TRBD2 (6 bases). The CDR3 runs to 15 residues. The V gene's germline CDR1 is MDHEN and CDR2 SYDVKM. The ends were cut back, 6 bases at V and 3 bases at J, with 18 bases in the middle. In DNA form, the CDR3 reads TGTGCCAGCAGGGGTGGGTTAGCGGCCTTCTACGAGCAGTACTTC. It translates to CASRGGLAAFYEQYF. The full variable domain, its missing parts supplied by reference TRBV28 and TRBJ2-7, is DVKVTQSSRYLVKRTGEKVFLECVQDMDHENMFWYRQDPGLGLRLIYFSYDVKMKEKGDIPEGYSVSREKKERFSLILESASTNQTSMYLCASRGGLAAFYEQYFGPGTRLTVT.

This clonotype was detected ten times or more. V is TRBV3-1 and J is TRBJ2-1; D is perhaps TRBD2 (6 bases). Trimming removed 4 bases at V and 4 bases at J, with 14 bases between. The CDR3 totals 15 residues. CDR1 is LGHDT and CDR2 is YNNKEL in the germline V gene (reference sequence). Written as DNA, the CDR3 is TGTGCCAGCAGCCGCGGGACTTCGAAATACAATGAGCAGTTCTTC. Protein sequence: CASSRGTSKYNEQFF.

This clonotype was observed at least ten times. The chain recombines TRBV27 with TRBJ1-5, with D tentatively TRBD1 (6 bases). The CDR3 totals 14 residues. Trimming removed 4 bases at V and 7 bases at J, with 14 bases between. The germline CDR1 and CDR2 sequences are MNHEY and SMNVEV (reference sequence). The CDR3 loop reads CASSSTGRGQPQHF. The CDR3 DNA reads TGTGCCAGCAGTTCAACAGGGCGGGGGCAGCCCCAGCATTTT.

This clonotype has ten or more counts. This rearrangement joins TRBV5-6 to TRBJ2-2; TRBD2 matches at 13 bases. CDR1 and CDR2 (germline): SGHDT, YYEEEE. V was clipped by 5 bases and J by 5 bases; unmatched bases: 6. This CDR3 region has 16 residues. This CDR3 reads CASREGLAGLTGELFF. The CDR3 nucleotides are TGTGCCAGCAGAGAGGGACTAGCGGGGTTAACCGGGGAGCTGTTTTTT.

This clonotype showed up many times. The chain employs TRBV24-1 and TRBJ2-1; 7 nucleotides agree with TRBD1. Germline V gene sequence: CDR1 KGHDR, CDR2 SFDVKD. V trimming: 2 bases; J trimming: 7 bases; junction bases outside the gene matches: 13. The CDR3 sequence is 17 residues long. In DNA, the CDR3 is TGTGCCACCAGTGATTGGGCTTTTGTGACAGGGAGAAATGAGCAGTTCTTC. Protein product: CATSDWAFVTGRNEQFF.

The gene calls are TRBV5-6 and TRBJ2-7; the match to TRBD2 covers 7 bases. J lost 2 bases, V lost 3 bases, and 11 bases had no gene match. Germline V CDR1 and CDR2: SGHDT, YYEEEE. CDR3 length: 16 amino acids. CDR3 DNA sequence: TGTGCCAGCAGCTCTCCATTTCGTCTAGCGGCCTACGAGCAGTACTTC. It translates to CASSSPFRLAAYEQYF. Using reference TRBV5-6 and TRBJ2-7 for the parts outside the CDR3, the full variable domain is DAGVTQSPTHLIKTRGQQVTLRCSPKSGHDTVSWYQQALGQGPQFIFQYYEEEERQRGNFPDRFSGHQFPNYSSELNVNALLLGDSALYLCASSSPFRLAAYEQYFGPGTRLTVT.

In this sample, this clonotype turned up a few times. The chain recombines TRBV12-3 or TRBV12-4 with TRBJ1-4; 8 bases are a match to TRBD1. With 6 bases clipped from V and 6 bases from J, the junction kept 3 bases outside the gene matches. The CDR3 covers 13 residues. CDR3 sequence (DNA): TGTGCCAGCAGAGAACAGGGGGATGAAAAACTGTTTTTT. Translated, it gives CASREQGDEKLFF.